Presented here are 22 T cell receptor beta chains from one specimen sequenced in a study of blood T cell repertoires in COVID-19. Sequencing used immunoSEQ multiplex PCR; TCRdb keeps in-frame clones, though not all of them. The table has over 200,000 clones, 70% to 90% seen once; the top ten hold roughly 12%. Specimen: peripheral blood. Receptors were obtained from a woman under 30 who had recovered from COVID-19.

CDR3 in amino acids: CSVISGGAVNNEQFF. CDR3 in DNA: TGCAGCGTAATCTCCGGGGGGGCGGTAAACAATGAGCAGTTCTTC. This rearrangement joins TRBV29-1 to TRBJ2-1, with TRBD2 identical over 8 bases. Germline V gene data show CDR1 as SQVTM and CDR2 as ANQGSEA. The CDR3 sequence is 15 residues long. The trim removed 6 bases at V and 5 bases at J, leaving 12 bases unmatched.

The chain combines TRBV25-1 with TRBJ1-1; 9 nucleotides match TRBD1. The V gene's germline CDR1 is MGHDK and CDR2 SYGVNS. J lost 3 bases, V lost 2 bases, and 1 base had no gene match. The CDR3 runs 14 residues. The CDR3 DNA sequence: TGTGCCAGCAGTGAAGGACAGGGGTACACTGAAGCTTTCTTT. Translated, it gives CASSEGQGYTEAFF.

The chain combines TRBV28 with TRBJ2-6; no clear D. Germline CDR1 MDHEN, CDR2 SYDVKM. The CDR3 is 12 residues long. The V and J ends lost 11 bases and 0 bases respectively, with 5 bases between them. CDR3 amino acids: CAHNSGANVLTF. The CDR3 DNA reads as TGTGCCCACAACTCTGGGGCCAACGTCCTGACTTTC. The whole variable domain, remainder taken from reference TRBV28 and TRBJ2-6, is DVKVTQSSRYLVKRTGEKVFLECVQDMDHENMFWYRQDPGLGLRLIYFSYDVKMKEKGDIPEGYSVSREKKERFSLILESASTNQTSMYLCAHNSGANVLTFGAGSRLTVL.

This clone was seen ten or more times. V is TRBV6-5 and J is TRBJ2-1; the match to TRBD2 covers 16 bases. Germline V gene data show CDR1 as MNHEY and CDR2 as SVGAGI. The CDR3 has 15 residues. The junction had 2 bases not matched to a gene; V was cut back by 8 bases and J by 4 bases. CDR3 sequence reads: CASLGLAGGYNEQFF. The DNA for the CDR3 is TGTGCCAGCTTGGGACTAGCGGGAGGGTACAATGAGCAGTTCTTC.

A few counts support this clone. This chain connects TRBV7-2 to TRBJ2-3; tentatively, D is TRBD2 (6 bases). Trimming shortened V by 5 bases and J by 1 base, and 10 bases separated the two germline ends. Germline V CDR1 and CDR2: SGHTA, FQGNSA. This CDR3 is 14 amino acids long. The CDR3 sequence is CASSTTGGTDTQYF. CDR3 in DNA: TGTGCCAGCAGCACAACGGGGGGCACAGATACGCAGTATTTT.

CDR3: CASSAPRSITSGSRYTQYF. The CDR3, as DNA: TGTGCCAGCAGTGCGCCGAGATCTATAACTAGCGGGAGTCGTTATACGCAGTATTTT. V usage is TRBV27 and J usage is TRBJ2-3; 11 bases line up with TRBD2. J lost 7 bases, V lost 5 bases, and 20 bases had no gene match. The CDR3 is 19 residues long. The germline CDR1 and CDR2 sequences are MNHEY and SMNVEV (reference sequence).

V and J are TRBV27 and TRBJ2-2; D gene uncertain. The CDR3 is 15 residues long. Germline CDR1 is MNHEY and CDR2 is SMNVEV (reference sequence). Trimming left V 7 bases short and J 0 bases short, with 12 bases between. The CDR3 region is CASTLATPNTGELFF. The CDR3 DNA sequence: TGTGCCAGCACCCTCGCAACACCGAACACCGGGGAGCTGTTTTTT.

The rearrangement joins TRBV2 to TRBJ2-1; no definite D call. Germline-derived CDR1 and CDR2 are SNHLY and FYNNEI. V dropped 11 bases and J dropped 8 bases, with 19 bases sitting between them. This CDR3 has 13 residues. The CDR3 nucleotides are TGTGCCGGAACCGTAAGCGCATACCATGAGCAGTTCTTC. Its protein is CAGTVSAYHEQFF.

This chain connects TRBV28 to TRBJ2-3, with TRBD2 matching over 9 bases. Germline V gene data show CDR1 as MDHEN and CDR2 as SYDVKM. Germline trimming cut 5 bases from V and 3 bases from J; bases unmatched to any gene: 9. CDR3 length: 16 residues. The DNA for the CDR3 is TGTGCCAGCAGTGCGAACCTAGCGGGGAATACAGATACGCAGTATTTT. Translating it yields CASSANLAGNTDTQYF.

This chain joins TRBV5-1 and TRBJ2-6; a possible D gene is TRBD1 (8 bases). Looked up from germline, CDR1 is SGHRS and CDR2 is YFSETQ. The CDR3 has 18 amino acids. Trimming pared 4 bases from V and 1 base from J, leaving 18 bases between. This chain's CDR3 is CASSPYGQGGSGANVLTF. The CDR3 coding sequence is TGCGCCAGCAGCCCGTACGGACAGGGAGGGTCTGGGGCCAACGTCCTGACTTTC.

The chain links TRBV27 to TRBJ2-1; TRBD2 is a possible D gene (7 bases). The CDR3 loop spans 15 amino acids. Germline CDR1 and CDR2: MNHEY and SMNVEV (reference sequence). With 2 bases removed from V and 5 bases from J, the gap between germline ends came to 13 bases. The CDR3 spells CASSLGGGPHNEQFF. Here the CDR3 DNA reads TGTGCCAGCAGTTTAGGGGGGGGGCCACACAATGAGCAGTTCTTC.

The chain recombines TRBV25-1 with TRBJ2-1; 10 nucleotides match TRBD2. Germline loops: CDR1 MGHDK, CDR2 SYGVNS. The CDR3 sequence is 17 residues long. With 6 bases clipped from V and 0 bases from J, the junction kept 8 bases outside the gene matches. This CDR3 reads CASSGLAVLTSYNEQFF. As DNA, the CDR3 is TGTGCCAGCAGCGGACTAGCGGTTCTTACCTCCTACAATGAGCAGTTCTTC.

The chain employs TRBV6-2 or TRBV6-3 and TRBJ2-1; D gene ambiguous. V was shortened by 4 bases and J by 9 bases, with 7 bases between the two germline ends. The germline V gene encodes CDR1 MNHEY and CDR2 SVGEGT. The CDR3 is made up of 11 amino acids. The CDR3 nucleotides read TGTGCCAGCAGTTTAGCATTTGAGCAGTTCTTC. This translates into CASSLAFEQFF.

The chain uses TRBV10-3 and TRBJ1-1, with TRBD1 identical over 7 bases. V gave up 10 bases and J gave up 1 base; unmatched junction bases: 6. The germline V gene has CDR1 ENHRY and CDR2 SYGVKD. The CDR3 has 13 residues. As DNA, the CDR3 is TGTGCCAGCCGACAGGGTTGGAACACTGAAGCTTTCTTT. Its translation is CASRQGWNTEAFF.

This chain uses TRBV11-2 with TRBJ2-7; 8 bases agree with TRBD1. This CDR3 region has 17 residues. V gave up 5 bases and J gave up 2 bases; unmatched junction bases: 14. Germline V lookup: CDR1 SGHAT, CDR2 FQNNGV. The chain's CDR3 is CASSDREQGVKAYEQYF. The CDR3 DNA follows: TGTGCCAGCAGCGACCGGGAACAGGGGGTAAAGGCCTACGAGCAGTACTTC.

The chain employs TRBV3-1 (or the pseudogene TRBV3-2) and TRBJ2-1, with 7 bases matching TRBD2. Trimming cost V 4 bases and J 2 bases; bases outside gene matches: 11. The CDR3 spans 17 residues. CDR1 is LGHDT, CDR2 YNNKEL, per germline (reference sequence). The CDR3 loop reads CASSPELLATTYNEQFF. In nucleotides, the CDR3 is TGTGCCAGCAGCCCCGAACTACTAGCGACCACCTACAATGAGCAGTTCTTC.

This clone came up a few times. The chain joins TRBV7-9 to TRBJ1-1; TRBD1 might be the D (5 bases). CDR1 is SEHNR and CDR2 is FQNEAQ in the germline V gene (reference sequence). The CDR3 runs to 14 residues. V was clipped by 3 bases and J by 1 base, with 9 bases between them. Here the CDR3 DNA reads TGTGCCAGCAGCTTGACAGACCGGAACACTGAAGCTTTCTTT. It is translated as CASSLTDRNTEAFF.

As DNA, the CDR3 is TGTGCCAGCAGCTTAGTTGGCGGAGGGGCCCCCCCCTACAATGAGCAGTTCTTC. Its protein product is CASSLVGGGAPPYNEQFF. The chain employs TRBV7-6 and TRBJ2-1; a weak D match, TRBD2 (6 bases). V lost 1 base, J lost 2 bases, and 18 bases lay in between. The germline V gene encodes CDR1 SGHVS and CDR2 FNYEAQ. CDR3 length: 18 residues.

The chain uses TRBV27 and TRBJ2-7; 7 bases line up with TRBD1. The germline V gene encodes CDR1 MNHEY and CDR2 SMNVEV (reference sequence). Losses at the gene ends were 5 bases for V and 2 bases for J; bases not matched to a gene: 12. The CDR3 has 16 residues. CDR3 DNA: TGTGCCAGCAGTGAGTTGACAGGGTCGATCGCCTACGAGCAGTACTTC. Protein product: CASSELTGSIAYEQYF.

The V gene is TRBV4-2, the J gene TRBJ2-2; TRBD2 matches at 10 bases. The CDR3 is 19 amino acids. Losses at the gene ends were 3 bases for V and 6 bases for J; bases not matched to a gene: 16. From germline, CDR1 is LGHNA and CDR2 YNFKEQ. CDR3 sequence: CASSHSLAGVKLSPGELFF. Written as DNA, the CDR3 is TGTGCCAGCAGCCATTCGCTAGCGGGAGTAAAACTATCTCCCGGGGAGCTGTTTTTT.

This clone was detected only once. This rearrangement joins TRBV7-6 to TRBJ1-1; D not resolved. Trimming took off 5 bases at V and 1 base at J, with 11 bases between the two ends. Germline lookup yields CDR1 SGHVS and CDR2 FNYEAQ. The CDR3 length is 14 residues. The CDR3 DNA reads as TGTGCCAGCAGCCCCATAAGCCCGAACACTGAAGCTTTCTTT. Translated: CASSPISPNTEAFF.

This clone was counted a few times. This chain uses TRBV25-1 with TRBJ1-5; D remains unclear. This CDR3 contains 13 residues. V shed 3 bases and J shed 7 bases, with 10 bases lying between them. Germline V gene data show CDR1 as MGHDK and CDR2 as SYGVNS. Here the CDR3 reads CASSDGVGQPQHF. CDR3 in DNA: TGTGCCAGCAGTGACGGGGTTGGGCAGCCCCAGCATTTT.